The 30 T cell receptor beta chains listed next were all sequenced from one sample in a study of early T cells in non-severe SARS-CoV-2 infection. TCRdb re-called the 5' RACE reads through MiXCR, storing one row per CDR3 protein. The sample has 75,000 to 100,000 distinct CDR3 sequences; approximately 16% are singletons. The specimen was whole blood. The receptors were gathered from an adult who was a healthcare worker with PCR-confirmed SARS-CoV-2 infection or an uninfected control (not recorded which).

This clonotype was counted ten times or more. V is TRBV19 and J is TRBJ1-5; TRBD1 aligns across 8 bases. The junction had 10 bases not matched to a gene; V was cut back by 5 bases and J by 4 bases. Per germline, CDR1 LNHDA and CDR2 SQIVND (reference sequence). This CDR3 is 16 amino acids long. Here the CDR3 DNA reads TGTGCCAGTAGTCCACCCGGACAGGGAAGAAATCAGCCCCAGCATTTT. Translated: CASSPPGQGRNQPQHF. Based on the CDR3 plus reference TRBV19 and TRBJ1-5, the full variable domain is DGGITQSPKYLFRKEGQNVTLSCEQNLNHDAMYWYRQDPGQGLRLIYYSQIVNDFQKGDIAEGYSVSREKKESFPLTVTSAQKNPTAFYLCASSPPGQGRNQPQHFGDGTRLSIL.

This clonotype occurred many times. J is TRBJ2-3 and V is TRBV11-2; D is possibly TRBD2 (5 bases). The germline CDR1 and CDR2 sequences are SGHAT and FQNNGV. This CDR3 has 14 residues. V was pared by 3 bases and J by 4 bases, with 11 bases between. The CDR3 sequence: CASSLFAGSDTQYF. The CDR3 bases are TGTGCCAGCAGCTTGTTTGCGGGTTCAGATACGCAGTATTTT.

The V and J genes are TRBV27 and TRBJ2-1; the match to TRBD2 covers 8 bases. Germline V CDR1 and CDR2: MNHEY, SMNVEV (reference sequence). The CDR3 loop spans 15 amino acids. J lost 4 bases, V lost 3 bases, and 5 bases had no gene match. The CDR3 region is CASSFELAGYNEQFF. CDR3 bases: TGTGCCAGCAGTTTTGAGCTAGCGGGTTACAATGAGCAGTTCTTC.

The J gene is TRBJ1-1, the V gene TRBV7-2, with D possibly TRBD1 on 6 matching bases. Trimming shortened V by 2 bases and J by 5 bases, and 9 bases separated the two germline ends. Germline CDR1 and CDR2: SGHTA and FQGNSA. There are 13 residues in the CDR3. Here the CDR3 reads CASSLNRGTEAFF. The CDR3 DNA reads TGTGCCAGCAGCTTAAATAGGGGGACTGAAGCTTTCTTT.

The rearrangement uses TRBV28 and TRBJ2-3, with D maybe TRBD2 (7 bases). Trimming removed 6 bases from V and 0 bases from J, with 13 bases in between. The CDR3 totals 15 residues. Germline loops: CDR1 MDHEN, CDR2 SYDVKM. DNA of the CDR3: TGTGCCAGCAGCTGGAGGGGGGGGAGCACAGATACGCAGTATTTT. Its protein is CASSWRGGSTDTQYF.

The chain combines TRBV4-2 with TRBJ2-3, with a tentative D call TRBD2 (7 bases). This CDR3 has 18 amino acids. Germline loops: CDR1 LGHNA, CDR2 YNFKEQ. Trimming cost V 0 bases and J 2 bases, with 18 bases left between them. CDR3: CASSQDKNGGPFTDTQYF. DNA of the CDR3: TGTGCCAGCAGCCAAGATAAGAACGGGGGGCCCTTCACAGATACGCAGTATTTT.

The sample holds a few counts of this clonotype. CDR3 DNA: TGCGCCAGCAGCCAAGACAGGTTCTACGAGCAGTACTTC. As protein: CASSQDRFYEQYF. J is TRBJ2-7 and V is TRBV4-3; no clear D gene. The V and J ends lost 0 bases and 3 bases respectively, with 6 bases between them. The germline V gene encodes CDR1 LGHNA and CDR2 YSLEER. The CDR3 consists of 13 residues.

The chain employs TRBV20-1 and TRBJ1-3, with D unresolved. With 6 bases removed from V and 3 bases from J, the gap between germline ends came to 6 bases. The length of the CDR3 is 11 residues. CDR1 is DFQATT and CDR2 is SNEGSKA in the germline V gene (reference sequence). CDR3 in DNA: TGCAGTGCGTCGGATGGAAACACCATATATTTT. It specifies CSASDGNTIYF.

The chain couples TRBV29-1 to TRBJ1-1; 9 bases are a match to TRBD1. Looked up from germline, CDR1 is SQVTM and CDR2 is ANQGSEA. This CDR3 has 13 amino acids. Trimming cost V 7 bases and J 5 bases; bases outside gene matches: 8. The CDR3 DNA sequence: TGCAGCGCCTCGGACAGGGGAGGAACTGAAGCTTTCTTT. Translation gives CSASDRGGTEAFF.

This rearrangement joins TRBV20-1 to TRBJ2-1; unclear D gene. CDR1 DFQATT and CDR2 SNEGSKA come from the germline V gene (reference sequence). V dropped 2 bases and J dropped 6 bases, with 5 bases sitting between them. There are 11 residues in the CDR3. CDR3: CSARYFNEQFF. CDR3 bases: TGCAGTGCTAGATACTTCAATGAGCAGTTCTTC.

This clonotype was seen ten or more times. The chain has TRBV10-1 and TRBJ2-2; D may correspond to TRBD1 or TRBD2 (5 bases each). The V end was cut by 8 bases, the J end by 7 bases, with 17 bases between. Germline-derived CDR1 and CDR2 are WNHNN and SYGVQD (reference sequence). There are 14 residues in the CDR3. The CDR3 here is CASGDAPRIGELFF. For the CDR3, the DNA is TGCGCCAGCGGGGACGCCCCCCGTATCGGGGAGCTGTTTTTT.

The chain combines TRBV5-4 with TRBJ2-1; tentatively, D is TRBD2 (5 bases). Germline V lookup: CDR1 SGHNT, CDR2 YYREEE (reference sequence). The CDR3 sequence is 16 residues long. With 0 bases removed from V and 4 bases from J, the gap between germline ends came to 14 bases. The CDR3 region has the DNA TGTGCCAGCAGCTTGGACGGGGTCCGTCTGTACAATGAGCAGTTCTTC. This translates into CASSLDGVRLYNEQFF.

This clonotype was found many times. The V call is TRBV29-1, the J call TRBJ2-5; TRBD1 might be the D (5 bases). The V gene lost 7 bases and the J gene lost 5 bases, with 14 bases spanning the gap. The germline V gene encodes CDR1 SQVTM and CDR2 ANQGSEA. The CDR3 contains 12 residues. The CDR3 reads CSGVSSGETQYF. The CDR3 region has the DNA TGCAGCGGGGTTAGCTCAGGGGAGACCCAGTACTTC.

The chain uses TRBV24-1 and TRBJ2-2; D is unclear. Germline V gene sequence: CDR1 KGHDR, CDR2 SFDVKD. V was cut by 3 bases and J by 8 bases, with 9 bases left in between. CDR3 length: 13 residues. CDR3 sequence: CATSDPEWGELFF. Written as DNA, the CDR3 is TGTGCCACCAGTGATCCGGAGTGGGGGGAGCTGTTTTTT.

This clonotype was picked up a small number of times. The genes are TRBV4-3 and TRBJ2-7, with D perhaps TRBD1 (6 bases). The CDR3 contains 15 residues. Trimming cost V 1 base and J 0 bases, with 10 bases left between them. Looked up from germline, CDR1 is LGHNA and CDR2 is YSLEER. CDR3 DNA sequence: TGCGCCAGCAGCCAAGCCCCACAGGGCTCCTACGAGCAGTACTTC. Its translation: CASSQAPQGSYEQYF.

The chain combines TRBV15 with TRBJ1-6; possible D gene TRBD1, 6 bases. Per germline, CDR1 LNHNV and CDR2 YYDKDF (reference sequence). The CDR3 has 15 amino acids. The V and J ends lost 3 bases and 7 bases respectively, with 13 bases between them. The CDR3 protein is CATSRDRDTNSPLHF. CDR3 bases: TGTGCCACCAGCAGGGATCGGGACACCAATTCACCCCTCCACTTT.

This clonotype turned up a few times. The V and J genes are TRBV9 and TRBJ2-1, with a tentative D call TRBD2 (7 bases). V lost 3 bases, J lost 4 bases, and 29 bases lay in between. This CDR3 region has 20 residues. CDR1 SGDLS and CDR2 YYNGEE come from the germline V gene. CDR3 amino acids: CASSGLYRSGGGVLYNEQFF. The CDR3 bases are TGTGCCAGCAGCGGACTCTACCGGTCGGGCGGGGGCGTTTTGTACAATGAGCAGTTCTTC.

CDR3 amino acids: CAISESGDRGKLFF. CDR3 DNA sequence: TGTGCCATCAGTGAGTCGGGGGACAGGGGGAAACTGTTTTTT. The J gene is TRBJ1-4, the V gene TRBV10-3, with 11 bases aligning to TRBD1. Germline CDR1 ENHRY, CDR2 SYGVKD. The V and J ends lost 0 bases and 11 bases, in that order; junction bases with no gene match: 2. The CDR3 runs to 14 residues.

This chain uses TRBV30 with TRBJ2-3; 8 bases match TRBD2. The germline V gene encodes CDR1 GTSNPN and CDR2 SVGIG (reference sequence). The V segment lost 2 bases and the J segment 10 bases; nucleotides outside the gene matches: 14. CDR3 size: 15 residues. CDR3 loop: CAWSLSGGAGEPQYF. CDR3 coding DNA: TGTGCCTGGAGTCTGTCCGGGGGGGCCGGGGAACCGCAGTATTTT.

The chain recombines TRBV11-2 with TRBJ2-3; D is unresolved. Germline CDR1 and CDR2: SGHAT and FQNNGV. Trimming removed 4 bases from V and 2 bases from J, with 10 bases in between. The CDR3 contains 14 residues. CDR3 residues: CASSSLADTDTQYF. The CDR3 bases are TGTGCCAGCAGCTCCCTGGCAGACACAGATACGCAGTATTTT.

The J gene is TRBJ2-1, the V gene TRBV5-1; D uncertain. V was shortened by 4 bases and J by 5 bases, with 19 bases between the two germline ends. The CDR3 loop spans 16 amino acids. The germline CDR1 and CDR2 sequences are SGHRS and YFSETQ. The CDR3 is CASSPREGPTNNEQFF. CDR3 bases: TGCGCCAGCAGCCCCCGCGAAGGGCCCACTAACAATGAGCAGTTCTTC. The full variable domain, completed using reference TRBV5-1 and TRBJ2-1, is KAGVTQTPRYLIKTRGQQVTLSCSPISGHRSVSWYQQTPGQGLQFLFEYFSETQRNKGNFPGRFSGRQFSNSRSEMNVSTLELGDSALYLCASSPREGPTNNEQFFGPGTRLTVL.

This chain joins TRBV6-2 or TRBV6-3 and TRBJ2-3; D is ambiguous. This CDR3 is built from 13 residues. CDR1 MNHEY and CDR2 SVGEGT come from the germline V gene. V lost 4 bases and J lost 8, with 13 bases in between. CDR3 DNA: TGTGCCAGCAGTTCATCCCCACCCTCTACGCAGTATTTT. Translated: CASSSSPPSTQYF.

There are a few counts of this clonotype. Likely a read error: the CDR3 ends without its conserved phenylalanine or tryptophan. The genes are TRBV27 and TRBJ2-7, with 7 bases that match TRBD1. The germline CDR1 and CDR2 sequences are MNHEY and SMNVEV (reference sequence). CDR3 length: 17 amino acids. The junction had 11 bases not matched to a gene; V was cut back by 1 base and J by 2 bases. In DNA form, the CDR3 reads TGTGCCAGCAGTTTATATCTTGATGAGACAGGGACCTACGAGCAGTACTTG. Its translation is CASSLYLDETGTYEQYL.

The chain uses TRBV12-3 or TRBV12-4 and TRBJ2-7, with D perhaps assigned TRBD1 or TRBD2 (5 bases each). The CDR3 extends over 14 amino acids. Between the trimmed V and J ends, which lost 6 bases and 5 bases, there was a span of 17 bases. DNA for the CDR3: TGTGCCAGCAGATGGGGTCTCGGGACGGACGAGCAGTACTTC. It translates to CASRWGLGTDEQYF.

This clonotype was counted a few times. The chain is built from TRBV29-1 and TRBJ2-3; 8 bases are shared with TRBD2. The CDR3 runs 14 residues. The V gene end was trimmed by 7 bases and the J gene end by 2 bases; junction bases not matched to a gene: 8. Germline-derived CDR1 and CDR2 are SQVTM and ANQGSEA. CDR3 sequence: CSAQRELTTDTQYF. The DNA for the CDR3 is TGCAGCGCTCAGCGGGAGTTAACCACAGATACGCAGTATTTT.

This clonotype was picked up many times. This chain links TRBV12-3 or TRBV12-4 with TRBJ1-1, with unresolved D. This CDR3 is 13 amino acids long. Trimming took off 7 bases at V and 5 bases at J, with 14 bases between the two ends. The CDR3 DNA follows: TGTGCCAGCACCAGCGCGGGGAGGACTGAAGCTTTCTTT. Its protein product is CASTSAGRTEAFF.

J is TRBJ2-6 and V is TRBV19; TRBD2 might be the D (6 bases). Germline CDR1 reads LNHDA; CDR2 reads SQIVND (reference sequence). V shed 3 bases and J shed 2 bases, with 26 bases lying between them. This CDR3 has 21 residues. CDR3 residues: CASSIEERRGRKPAGANVLTF. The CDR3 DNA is TGTGCCAGTAGTATTGAAGAGAGGCGGGGACGGAAGCCTGCTGGGGCCAACGTCCTGACTTTC.

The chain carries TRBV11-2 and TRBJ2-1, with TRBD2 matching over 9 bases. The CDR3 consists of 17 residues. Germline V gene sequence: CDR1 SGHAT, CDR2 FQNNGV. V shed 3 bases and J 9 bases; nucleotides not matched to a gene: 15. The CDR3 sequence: CASSFESPGTSRGEQFF. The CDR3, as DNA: TGTGCCAGCAGCTTCGAAAGTCCCGGGACTAGCCGGGGTGAGCAGTTCTTC.

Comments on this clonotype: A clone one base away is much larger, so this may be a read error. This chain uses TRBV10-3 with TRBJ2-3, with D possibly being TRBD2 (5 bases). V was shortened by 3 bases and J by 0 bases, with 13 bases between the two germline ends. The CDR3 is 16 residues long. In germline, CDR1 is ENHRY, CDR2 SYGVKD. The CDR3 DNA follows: TGTGCCATCAGTGATCAGCGGACGTCAAGCACAGATACGCAGTATTTT. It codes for CAISDQRTSSTDTQYF.

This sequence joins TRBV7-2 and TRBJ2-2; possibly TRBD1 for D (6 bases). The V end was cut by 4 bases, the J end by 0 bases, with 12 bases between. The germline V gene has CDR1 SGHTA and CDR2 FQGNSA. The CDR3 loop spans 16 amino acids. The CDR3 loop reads CASSSRGGTNTGELFF. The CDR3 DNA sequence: TGTGCCAGCAGCTCTAGAGGGGGTACGAACACCGGGGAGCTGTTTTTT. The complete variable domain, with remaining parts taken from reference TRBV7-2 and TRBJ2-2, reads GAGVSQSPSNKVTEKGKDVELRCDPISGHTALYWYRQSLGQGLEFLIYFQGNSAPDKSGLPSDRFSAERTGGSVSTLTIQRTQQEDSAVYLCASSSRGGTNTGELFFGEGSRLTVL.